The entry that follows covers one TCR beta chain sequence. Its specificity is not known. TCRdb used MiXCR to reprocess the 5' RACE reads, holding one entry per CDR3 protein. The table records about 560,000 distinct CDR3 sequences, roughly 20% of them present only once. This specimen belongs to a study of T-cell memory formation after mild COVID-19. The CDR3 runs 12 residues. In germline, CDR1 is MNHEY, CDR2 SVGEGT. Deletions cut 8 bases from V and 4 bases from J, with 12 bases between. Overall study results and limits: Memory from before infection featured some responding clones, which suggests cross-reactive memory joined.

The origin of this receptor is an adult woman who had mild COVID-19 (a few samples of this study predate the infection). Cell type and time point are not known. Sequencing was carried out using PBMCs or a T cell subset sorted from them (not recorded which). The gene calls are TRBV6-2 or TRBV6-3 and TRBJ2-7, with D hard to call. CDR3 in amino acids: CASASSIYEQYF. The CDR3 coding sequence is TGTGCCAGCGCCTCTTCCATTTACGAGCAGTACTTC.